The rows below give T cell receptor beta chains drawn from one sample of a study of T-cell reconstitution after alpha-beta-depleted transplantation in children. TCRdb recomputed calls from the PCR reads with MiXCR, one row per CDR3 protein. Of about 98,000 distinct CDR3 sequences listed, 20% to 25% are singletons. Sequencing was performed on PBMCs, taken before TCRalphabeta/CD19-depleted stem cell transplant. These receptors came from a boy aged 2 to 10 with acute lymphoblastic leukemia, due to receive a stem cell transplant. Each CDR3 is given with its conserved first and last residue. The order of the fields is V gene, clone size, D gene, J gene, CDR3 protein, CDR3 DNA. D genes are given only for firm matches. Clone sizes are given selectively: once, few, many, or a class where the clone is expanded.

>TRBV4-1|few|-|TRBJ2-5
CASSQVVQETQYF
TGCGCCAGCAGCCAAGTGGTTCAAGAGACCCAGTACTTC
>TRBV5-1|few|TRBD2|TRBJ2-1
CASSTSGTSDDEQFF
TGCGCCAGCAGCACGTCCGGGACTAGCGACGATGAGCAGTTCTTC
>TRBV24-1|-|-|TRBJ1-1
CATIDGANTEAFF
TGTGCCACCATTGATGGTGCGAACACTGAAGCTTTCTTT
>TRBV18|few|-|TRBJ2-7
CASSPLRSSYEQYF
TGTGCCAGCTCACCCCTGCGGTCGTCCTACGAGCAGTACTTC
>TRBV20-1|few|TRBD1|TRBJ1-1
CSAPPTGRTEAFF
TGCAGTGCTCCACCGACAGGGAGGACTGAAGCTTTCTTT
>TRBV24-1|many|TRBD2|TRBJ2-1
CATSDPSGKGGNEQFF
TGTGCCACCAGTGACCCTAGCGGGAAAGGTGGTAATGAGCAGTTCTTC
>TRBV5-1|few|-|TRBJ2-3
CASSSPGSTDTQYF
TGCGCCAGCAGCTCCCCGGGAAGCACAGATACGCAGTATTTT
>TRBV3-1|-|-|TRBJ2-1
CASSARLDRREQFF
TGTGCCAGCAGCGCCCGACTAGACCGACGGGAGCAGTTCTTC
>TRBV2|-|TRBD1|TRBJ2-3
CASSEGPQGGTDTQYF
TGTGCCAGCAGTGAAGGTCCGCAGGGGGGCACAGATACGCAGTATTTT
>TRBV4-1|few|-|TRBJ2-1
CASSQVGSSEQFF
TGCGCCAGCAGCCAAGTGGGGTCCAGTGAGCAGTTCTTC
>TRBV20-1|few|TRBD2|TRBJ2-1
CSAPGLAEFEQFF
TGCAGTGCCCCGGGACTAGCGGAGTTTGAGCAGTTCTTC
>TRBV7-2|-|TRBD2|TRBJ2-1
CASRLGLAYNEQFF
TGTGCCAGCAGACTGGGACTAGCTTACAATGAGCAGTTCTTC
>TRBV9|-|-|TRBJ2-7
CASSPAGQRYEQYF
TGTGCCAGCAGCCCTGCGGGACAACGCTACGAGCAGTACTTC
>TRBV12-3/TRBV12-4|-|-|TRBJ2-7
CASSLQGGYEQYF
TGTGCCAGCAGTTTGCAGGGTGGGTACGAGCAGTACTTC
>TRBV5-1|few|-|TRBJ2-3
CASSSEGPGDTQYF
TGCGCCAGCAGTAGTGAGGGCCCAGGAGATACGCAGTATTTT
>TRBV20-1|-|TRBD2|TRBJ2-5
CSATWTSGGVLETQYF
TGCAGTGCGACCTGGACTAGCGGAGGTGTGTTGGAGACCCAGTACTTC
>TRBV9|-|TRBD2|TRBJ2-1
CASSVGGGEGHNEQFF
TGTGCCAGCAGCGTCGGGGGGGGTGAGGGTCACAATGAGCAGTTCTTC
>TRBV5-6|few|-|TRBJ2-7
CASSLIGDSYEQYF
TGTGCCAGCAGCTTGATCGGGGACTCATACGAGCAGTACTTC
>TRBV6-2/TRBV6-3|few|TRBD2|TRBJ2-1
CASRSIAGAYNEQFF
TGTGCCAGCAGGAGTATAGCGGGAGCCTACAATGAGCAGTTCTTC
>TRBV4-1|-|TRBD2|TRBJ2-7
CASSPRLAEDHTYEQYF
TGCGCCAGCAGCCCACGACTAGCGGAGGACCACACCTACGAGCAGTACTTC
>TRBV11-2|many|TRBD2|TRBJ2-1
CASRDSGRASYNEQFF
TGTGCCAGCAGAGATAGCGGGAGGGCCTCCTACAATGAGCAGTTCTTC
>TRBV6-2/TRBV6-3|-|-|TRBJ2-5
CASSHSGGKTQYF
TGTGCCAGCAGCCACTCAGGGGGGAAGACCCAGTACTTC
>TRBV29-1|-|-|TRBJ2-1
CSVEGGLGRRGWDEQFF
TGCAGCGTTGAAGGCGGCCTGGGGCGGAGGGGCTGGGATGAGCAGTTCTTC
>TRBV11-2|-|-|TRBJ2-6
CASSLIGGANVLTF
TGTGCCAGCAGCTTAATAGGGGGGGCCAACGTCCTGACTTTC
>TRBV11-2|many|-|TRBJ2-5
CASSLDHFRETQYF
TGTGCCAGCAGCTTAGACCACTTCCGAGAGACCCAGTACTTC
>TRBV20-1|few|TRBD1|TRBJ1-6
CSARPLGQASPLHF
TGCAGTGCTAGACCCCTCGGACAGGCATCACCCCTCCACTTT
>TRBV5-1|-|-|TRBJ2-1
CASGSDSTYNEQFF
TGCGCCAGCGGGTCGGACTCTACCTACAATGAGCAGTTCTTC
>TRBV20-1|once|-|TRBJ1-5
CSATATGRGSQPQHF
TGCAGTGCTACGGCCACAGGGAGGGGGAGTCAGCCCCAGCATTTT
>TRBV24-1|-|-|TRBJ2-2
CATSDFRGTRDGELFF
TGTGCCACCAGTGATTTTCGCGGGACCAGAGACGGGGAGCTGTTTTTT
>TRBV3-1|-|TRBD2|TRBJ2-2
CASSRTSGNGELFF
TGTGCCAGCAGCCGGACTAGCGGAAACGGGGAGCTGTTTTTT
>TRBV5-1|many|TRBD2|TRBJ2-7
CASSLTLGLAREQYF
TGCGCCAGCAGCTTGACTCTAGGACTAGCACGGGAGCAGTACTTC
>TRBV5-4|-|TRBD1|TRBJ2-1
CASSPRIDRGAYNEQFF
TGTGCCAGCAGCCCGCGAATCGACAGGGGGGCCTACAATGAGCAGTTCTTC
>TRBV12-3/TRBV12-4|many|TRBD2|TRBJ2-1
CASSSFGGSLFNEQFF
TGTGCCAGCAGTTCCTTCGGCGGGAGCCTCTTCAATGAGCAGTTCTTC